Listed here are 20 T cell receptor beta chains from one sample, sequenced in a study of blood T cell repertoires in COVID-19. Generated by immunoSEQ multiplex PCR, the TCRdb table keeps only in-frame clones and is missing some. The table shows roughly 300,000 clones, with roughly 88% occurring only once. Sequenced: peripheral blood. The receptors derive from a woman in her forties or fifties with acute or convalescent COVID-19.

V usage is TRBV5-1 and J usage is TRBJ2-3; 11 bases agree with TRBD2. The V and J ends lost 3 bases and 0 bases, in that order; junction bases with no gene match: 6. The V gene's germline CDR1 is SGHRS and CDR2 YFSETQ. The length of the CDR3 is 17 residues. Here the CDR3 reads CASSSGLAGTSTDTQYF. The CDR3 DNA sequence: TGCGCCAGCAGCTCAGGACTAGCGGGTACTAGCACAGATACGCAGTATTTT.

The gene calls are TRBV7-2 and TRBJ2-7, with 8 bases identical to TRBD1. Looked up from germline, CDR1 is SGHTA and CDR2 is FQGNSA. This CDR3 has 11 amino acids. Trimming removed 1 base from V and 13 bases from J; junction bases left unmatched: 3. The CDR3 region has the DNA TGTGCCAGCAGCTTAGAGGACAGGGTTTACTTC. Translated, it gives CASSLEDRVYF.

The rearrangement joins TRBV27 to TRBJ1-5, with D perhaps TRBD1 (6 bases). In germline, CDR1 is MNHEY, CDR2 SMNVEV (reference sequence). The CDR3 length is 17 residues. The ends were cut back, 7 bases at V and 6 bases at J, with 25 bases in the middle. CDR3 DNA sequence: TGTGCCAGCACTCTAAAGGGGGGGCAATTGGACGGTCAGCCCCAGCATTTT. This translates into CASTLKGGQLDGQPQHF.

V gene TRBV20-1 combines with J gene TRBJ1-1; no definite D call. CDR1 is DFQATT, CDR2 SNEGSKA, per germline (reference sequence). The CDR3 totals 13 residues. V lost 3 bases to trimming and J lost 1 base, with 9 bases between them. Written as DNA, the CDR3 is TGCAGTGCTAGTGGTTCAGGGAACACTGAAGCTTTCTTT. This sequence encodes CSASGSGNTEAFF.

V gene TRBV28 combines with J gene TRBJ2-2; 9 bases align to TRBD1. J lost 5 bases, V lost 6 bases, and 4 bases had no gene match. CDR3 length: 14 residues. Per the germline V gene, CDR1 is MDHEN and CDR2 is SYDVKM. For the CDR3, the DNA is TGTGCCAGCAGCCGGACAGGGGATACCGGGGAGCTGTTTTTT. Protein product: CASSRTGDTGELFF.

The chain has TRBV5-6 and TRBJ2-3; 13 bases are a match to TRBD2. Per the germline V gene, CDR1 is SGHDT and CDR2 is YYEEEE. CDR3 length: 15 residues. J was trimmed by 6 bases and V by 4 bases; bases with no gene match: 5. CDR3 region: CASSLRLAGGDTQYF. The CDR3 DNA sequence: TGTGCCAGCAGCCTAAGACTAGCGGGAGGTGATACGCAGTATTTT.

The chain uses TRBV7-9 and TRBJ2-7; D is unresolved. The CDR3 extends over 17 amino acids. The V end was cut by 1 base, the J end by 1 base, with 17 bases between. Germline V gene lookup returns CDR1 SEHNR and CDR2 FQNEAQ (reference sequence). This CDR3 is CASSLGLGTVPSYEQYF. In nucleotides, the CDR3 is TGTGCCAGCAGCTTAGGGCTGGGCACGGTCCCTTCCTACGAGCAGTACTTC.

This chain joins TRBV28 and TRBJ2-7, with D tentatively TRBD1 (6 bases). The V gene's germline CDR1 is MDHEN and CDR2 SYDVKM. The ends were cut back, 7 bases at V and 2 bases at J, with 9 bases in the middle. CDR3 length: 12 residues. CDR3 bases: TGTGCCAGCATCCGGGACACCTACGAGCAGTACTTC. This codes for CASIRDTYEQYF. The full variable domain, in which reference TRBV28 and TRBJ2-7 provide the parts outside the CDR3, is DVKVTQSSRYLVKRTGEKVFLECVQDMDHENMFWYRQDPGLGLRLIYFSYDVKMKEKGDIPEGYSVSREKKERFSLILESASTNQTSMYLCASIRDTYEQYFGPGTRLTVT.

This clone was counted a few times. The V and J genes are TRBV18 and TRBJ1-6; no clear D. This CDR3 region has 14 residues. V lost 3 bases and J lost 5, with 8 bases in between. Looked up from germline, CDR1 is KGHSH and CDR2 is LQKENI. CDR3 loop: CASSPSGNNSPLHF. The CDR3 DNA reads TGTGCCAGCTCACCGTCAGGCAATAATTCACCCCTCCACTTT.

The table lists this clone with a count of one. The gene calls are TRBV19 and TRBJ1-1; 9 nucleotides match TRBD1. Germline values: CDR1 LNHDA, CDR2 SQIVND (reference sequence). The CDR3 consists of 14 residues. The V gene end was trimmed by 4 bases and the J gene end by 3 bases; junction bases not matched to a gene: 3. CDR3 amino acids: CASSRRQGDTEAFF. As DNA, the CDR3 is TGTGCCAGTAGTAGACGACAGGGGGACACTGAAGCTTTCTTT.

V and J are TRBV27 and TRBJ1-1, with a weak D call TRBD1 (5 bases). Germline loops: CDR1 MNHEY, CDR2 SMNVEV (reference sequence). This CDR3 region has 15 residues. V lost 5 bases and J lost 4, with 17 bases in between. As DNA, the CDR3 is TGTGCCAGCAGTCCATCGGGACTTTGGGGCACTGAAGCTTTCTTT. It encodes CASSPSGLWGTEAFF.

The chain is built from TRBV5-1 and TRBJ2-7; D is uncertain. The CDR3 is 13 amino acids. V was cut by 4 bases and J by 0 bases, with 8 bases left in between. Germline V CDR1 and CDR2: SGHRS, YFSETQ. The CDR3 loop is CASSPEVSYEQYF. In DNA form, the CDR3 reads TGCGCCAGCAGCCCCGAGGTCTCCTACGAGCAGTACTTC.

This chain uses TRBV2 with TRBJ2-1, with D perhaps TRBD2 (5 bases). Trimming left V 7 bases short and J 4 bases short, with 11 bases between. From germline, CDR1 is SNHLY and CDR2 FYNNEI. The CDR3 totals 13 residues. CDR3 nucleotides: TGTGCCAGCACCCAGCGGCCTTACAATGAGCAGTTCTTC. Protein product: CASTQRPYNEQFF.

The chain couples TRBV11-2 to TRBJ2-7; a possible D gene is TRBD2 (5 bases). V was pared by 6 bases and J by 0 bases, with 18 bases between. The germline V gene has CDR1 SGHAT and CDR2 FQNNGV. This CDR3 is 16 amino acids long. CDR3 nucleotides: TGTGCCAGCAGTCGAGGGCGTAGCTCACTCTCCTACGAGCAGTACTTC. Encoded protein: CASSRGRSSLSYEQYF.

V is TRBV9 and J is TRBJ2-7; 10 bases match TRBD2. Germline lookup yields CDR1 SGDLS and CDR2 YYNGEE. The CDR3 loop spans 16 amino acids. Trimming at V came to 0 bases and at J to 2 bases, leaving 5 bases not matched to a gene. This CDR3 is CASSVARLAGTYEQYF. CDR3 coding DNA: TGTGCCAGCAGCGTAGCCAGACTAGCGGGCACCTACGAGCAGTACTTC.

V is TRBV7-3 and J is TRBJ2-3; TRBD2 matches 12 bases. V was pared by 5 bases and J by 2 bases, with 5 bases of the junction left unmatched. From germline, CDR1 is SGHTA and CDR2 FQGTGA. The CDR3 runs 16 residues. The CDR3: CASSPRTSGDTDTQYF. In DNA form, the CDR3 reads TGTGCCAGCAGCCCCCGGACTAGCGGGGACACAGATACGCAGTATTTT.

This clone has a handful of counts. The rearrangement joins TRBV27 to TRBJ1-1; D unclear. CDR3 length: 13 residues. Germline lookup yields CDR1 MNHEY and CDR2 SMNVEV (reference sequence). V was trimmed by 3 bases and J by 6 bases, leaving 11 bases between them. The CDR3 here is CASSFNWQAEAFF. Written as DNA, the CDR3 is TGTGCCAGCAGTTTTAATTGGCAGGCTGAAGCTTTCTTT.

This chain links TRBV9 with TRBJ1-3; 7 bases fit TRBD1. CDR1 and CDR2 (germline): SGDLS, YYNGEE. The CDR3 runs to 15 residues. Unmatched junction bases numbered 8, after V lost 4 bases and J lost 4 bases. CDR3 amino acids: CASSPTGAGGNTIYF. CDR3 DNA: TGTGCCAGCAGCCCTACAGGGGCGGGCGGAAACACCATATATTTT.

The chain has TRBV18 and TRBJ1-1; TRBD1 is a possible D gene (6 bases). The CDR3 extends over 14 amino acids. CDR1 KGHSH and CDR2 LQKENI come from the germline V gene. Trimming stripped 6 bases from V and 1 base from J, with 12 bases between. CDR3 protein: CASSPGHQNTEAFF. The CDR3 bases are TGTGCCAGCTCCCCGGGACACCAGAACACTGAAGCTTTCTTT.

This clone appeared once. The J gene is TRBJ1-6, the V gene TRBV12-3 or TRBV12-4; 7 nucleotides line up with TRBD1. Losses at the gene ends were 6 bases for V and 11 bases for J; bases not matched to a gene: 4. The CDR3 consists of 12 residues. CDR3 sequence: CASRPRGAPLHF. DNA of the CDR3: TGTGCCAGCAGGCCCAGGGGGGCACCCCTCCACTTT.